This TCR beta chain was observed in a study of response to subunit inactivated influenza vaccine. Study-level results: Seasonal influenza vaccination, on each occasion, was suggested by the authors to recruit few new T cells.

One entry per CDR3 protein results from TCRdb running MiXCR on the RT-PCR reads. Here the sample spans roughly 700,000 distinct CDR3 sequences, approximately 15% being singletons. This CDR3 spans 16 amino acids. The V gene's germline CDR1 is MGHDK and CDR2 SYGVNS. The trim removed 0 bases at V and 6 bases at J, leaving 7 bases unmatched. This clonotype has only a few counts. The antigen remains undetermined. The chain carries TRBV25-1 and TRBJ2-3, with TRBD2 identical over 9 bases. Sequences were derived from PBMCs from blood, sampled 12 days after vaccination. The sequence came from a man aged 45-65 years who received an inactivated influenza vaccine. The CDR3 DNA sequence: TGTGCCAGCAGTGAATACGGCGGGGGGGCGGAGGATACGCAGTATTTT. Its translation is CASSEYGGGAEDTQYF.